Shown below are 11 T cell receptor beta chains from a single sample sequenced in a study of patients and donors after allogeneic stem cell transplantation. In TCRdb, the RT-PCR reads were re-called with MiXCR into one record per CDR3 protein. The sample has approximately 33,000 distinct CDR3 sequences; around 6.8% are singletons. Specimen: blood, either unsorted or a sorted T cell fraction (not recorded which). The origin of the receptors is a human donor who was either an allogeneic HSCT recipient or a stem cell or donor lymphocyte infusion donor (not recorded which). It is not recorded whose cells these are; they may come from a transplant donor.

This clonotype was seen ten or more times. This chain uses TRBV14 with TRBJ1-1, with D unclear. The CDR3 has 13 amino acids. Trimming cost V 6 bases and J 4 bases, with 12 bases left between them. Germline V gene lookup returns CDR1 SGHDN and CDR2 FVKESK. The CDR3 reads CASSWEFGTEAFF. The DNA of the CDR3 is TGTGCCAGCAGTTGGGAGTTTGGCACTGAAGCTTTCTTT. The complete variable domain, with remaining parts taken from reference TRBV14 and TRBJ1-1, reads EAGVTQFPSHSVIEKGQTVTLRCDPISGHDNLYWYRRVMGKEIKFLLHFVKESKQDESGMPNNRFLAERTGGTYSTLKVQPAELEDSGVYFCASSWEFGTEAFFGQGTRLTVV.

As regards this clonotype: Possible read error: a much larger clone is one base away. The chain combines TRBV4-3 with TRBJ1-1; D gene uncertain. Germline assignment: CDR1 LGHNA and CDR2 YSLEER. This CDR3 is 15 amino acids long. CDR3 DNA: TGCGCCAGCAGCCCTTCTCCCCGCGGGAACACTAAAGCTTTCTTT. Amino acid sequence: CASSPSPRGNTKAFF.

This clonotype was found many times. The CDR3 bases are TGCAGCGTTGAAGAGCCAGGGTACCAAGAGACCCAGTACTTC. Its translation is CSVEEPGYQETQYF. The chain joins TRBV29-1 to TRBJ2-5; possible D gene TRBD1, 5 bases. The CDR3 length is 14 residues. CDR1 is SQVTM and CDR2 is ANQGSEA in the germline V gene. Trimming stripped 0 bases from V and 0 bases from J, with 8 bases between.

This clonotype occurred many times. The genes are TRBV27 and TRBJ2-2, with no clear D. Between the trimmed V and J ends, which lost 1 base and 6 bases, there was a span of 6 bases. Germline V lookup: CDR1 MNHEY, CDR2 SMNVEV (reference sequence). The CDR3 covers 13 residues. The chain's CDR3 is CASSLWVSGELFF. For the CDR3, the DNA is TGTGCCAGCAGTTTATGGGTCTCCGGGGAGCTGTTTTTT.

This clonotype showed up many times. This chain links TRBV20-1 with TRBJ1-4, with 7 positions matching TRBD1. This CDR3 has 12 residues. Trimming took 6 bases from V and 8 from J; bases not matched to a gene: 6. Germline V lookup: CDR1 DFQATT, CDR2 SNEGSKA (reference sequence). The CDR3 reads CSAGGGKEKLFF. The CDR3 nucleotides read TGCAGTGCAGGAGGGGGCAAGGAAAAACTGTTTTTT.

This clonotype is termed medium-sized. The chain is built from TRBV10-2 and TRBJ1-2, with D unclear. Per the germline V gene, CDR1 is WSHSY and CDR2 is SAAADI. The V end lost 3 bases, the J end lost 4 bases, and 9 bases lay between the germline ends. The CDR3 runs to 13 residues. The CDR3 is CASSERLAYGYTF. The CDR3 coding sequence is TGCGCCAGCAGTGAACGGCTGGCCTATGGCTACACCTTC.

This clonotype has ten or more counts. V usage is TRBV20-1 and J usage is TRBJ1-1; D remains ambiguous. Trimming stripped 3 bases from V and 1 base from J, with 3 bases between. CDR3 length equals 11 residues. Germline loops: CDR1 DFQATT, CDR2 SNEGSKA (reference sequence). DNA of the CDR3: TGCAGTGCTAGGTGGAACACTGAAGCTTTCTTT. Translating gives CSARWNTEAFF.

Only a few counts were recorded for this clonotype. The chain links TRBV11-2 to TRBJ2-6, with D hard to call. The germline V and J ends were trimmed by 1 base and 1 base, with 5 bases remaining between them. In germline, CDR1 is SGHAT, CDR2 FQNNGV. The CDR3 has 15 amino acids. The CDR3 protein is CASSLVGSGANVLTF. CDR3 DNA sequence: TGTGCCAGCAGCTTAGTGGGATCTGGGGCCAACGTCCTGACTTTC.

This clonotype was picked up many times. This chain connects TRBV9 to TRBJ2-2; 9 bases align to TRBD1. Germline V gene sequence: CDR1 SGDLS, CDR2 YYNGEE. The CDR3 contains 14 residues. V lost 6 bases and J lost 4; bases outside the gene matches: 4. This CDR3 is CASNGQGSTGELFF. Here the CDR3 DNA reads TGTGCCAGCAACGGACAGGGGTCCACCGGGGAGCTGTTTTTT.

Ten or more counts support this clonotype. The V call is TRBV7-2, the J call TRBJ1-4; 9 bases match TRBD1. This CDR3 is 15 amino acids long. After removal of 6 bases from V and 0 bases from J, the junction contained 2 bases not matched to a gene. The germline V gene encodes CDR1 SGHTA and CDR2 FQGNSA. The CDR3 nucleotides read TGTGCCAGCAGACGGGACAGGGCAACTAATGAAAAACTGTTTTTT. It translates to CASRRDRATNEKLFF.

The V gene is TRBV24-1, the J gene TRBJ2-3, with 8 bases aligning to TRBD1. V dropped 5 bases and J dropped 1; count of bases not matched to a gene: 7. CDR1 is KGHDR and CDR2 is SFDVKD in the germline V gene. The CDR3 runs to 16 residues. The CDR3 here is CATSAFRGQGTDTQYF. In DNA form, the CDR3 reads TGTGCCACCAGTGCGTTCAGGGGGCAGGGCACAGATACGCAGTATTTT.